This passage covers 18 T cell receptor beta chains from one sample sequenced in a study of CD8+ T cells in alopecia areata. The authors extracted RNA and reverse transcribed it into cDNA as the sequencing template. Assay used: immunoSEQ multiplex PCR; TCRdb lists only in-frame clones, some missing. This table has around 250,000 clones, about two thirds appearing once. Source: CD4+ T cells sorted from blood, taken at week 0. Receptors originate from a human donor with alopecia areata.

The rearrangement links TRBV30 to TRBJ2-3; TRBD2 matches at 8 bases. The CDR3 spans 14 residues. Germline V lookup: CDR1 GTSNPN, CDR2 SVGIG (reference sequence). V gave up 5 bases and J gave up 3 bases; unmatched junction bases: 7. The CDR3 loop reads CAWGPGLETDTQYF. The CDR3 coding sequence is TGTGCCTGGGGGCCGGGACTAGAAACAGATACGCAGTATTTT.

A note on this clone: Additional DNA sequences in this sample encode the identical CDR3. CDR3 loop: CASRGETQYF. CDR3 DNA: TGTGCCAGCAGGGGGGAGACCCAGTACTTC. This chain links TRBV2 with TRBJ2-5; D not resolved. CDR1 is SNHLY, CDR2 FYNNEI, per germline. This CDR3 is 10 amino acids long. The V end was cut by 6 bases, the J end by 5 bases, with 4 bases between.

This chain uses TRBV18 with TRBJ2-3; D is possibly TRBD2 (6 bases). This CDR3 comprises 14 residues. Germline lookup yields CDR1 KGHSH and CDR2 LQKENI. Trimming pared 6 bases from V and 0 bases from J, leaving 10 bases between. The CDR3 DNA is TGTGCCAGCTCTCCTCGGGAGAGCACAGATACGCAGTATTTT. Its protein is CASSPRESTDTQYF.

This clone has just a few counts. V is TRBV30 and J is TRBJ1-6; a weak D match, TRBD1 (5 bases). This CDR3 contains 16 residues. V lost 3 bases and J 4 bases, leaving 16 bases between the germline ends. CDR1 and CDR2 from the germline V gene are GTSNPN and SVGIG (reference sequence). The CDR3 DNA reads as TGTGCCTGGAGGCCGACCTCGGGACGGTATAATTCACCCCTCCACTTT. This sequence encodes CAWRPTSGRYNSPLHF.

This clone was picked up a small number of times. This chain links TRBV6-5 with TRBJ2-5, with D uncertain. V lost 0 bases to trimming and J lost 3 bases, with 8 bases between them. The CDR3 is 14 residues long. CDR1 and CDR2 (germline): MNHEY, SVGAGI. CDR3 coding DNA: TGTGCCAGCAGTTACTCGGGCAGCAAAGAGACCCAGTACTTC. Amino acids: CASSYSGSKETQYF.

The rearrangement links TRBV29-1 to TRBJ1-1, with a tentative D call TRBD1 (6 bases). Germline V CDR1 and CDR2: SQVTM, ANQGSEA. Trimming left V 1 base short and J 4 bases short, with 13 bases between. This CDR3 comprises 14 residues. The CDR3 region is CSVEGQGGATEAFF. CDR3 sequence (DNA): TGCAGCGTTGAAGGTCAAGGGGGAGCCACTGAAGCTTTCTTT.

The J gene is TRBJ2-7, the V gene TRBV2, with 9 positions matching TRBD1. CDR3 size: 13 residues. CDR1 and CDR2 (germline): SNHLY, FYNNEI. V trimming: 7 bases; J trimming: 3 bases; junction bases outside the gene matches: 4. The CDR3 nucleotides are TGTGCCAGCAACCGGGACAGGGACTACGAGCAGTACTTC. It specifies CASNRDRDYEQYF.

This chain links TRBV5-1 with TRBJ2-1; D perhaps matches TRBD1 (6 bases). CDR3 length equals 13 residues. V was shortened by 1 base and J by 9 bases, with 11 bases between the two germline ends. CDR1 is SGHRS, CDR2 YFSETQ, per germline. CDR3: CASSLNRVAEQFF. The CDR3 DNA is TGCGCCAGCAGCTTGAACAGGGTGGCTGAGCAGTTCTTC.

This clone was recorded only once. This rearrangement joins TRBV29-1 to TRBJ2-5; 9 positions match TRBD1. Germline CDR1 and CDR2: SQVTM and ANQGSEA. CDR3 length: 14 residues. V lost 4 bases, J lost 5 bases, and 8 bases stayed unmatched. The CDR3, as DNA: TGCAGCGTTGCAACCGGGACAGGGAGGGAGACCCAGTACTTC. Its protein product is CSVATGTGRETQYF. Filled out from reference TRBV29-1 and TRBJ2-5, the complete variable domain reads SAVISQKPSRDICQRGTSLTIQCQVDSQVTMMFWYRQQPGQSLTLIATANQGSEATYESGFVIDKFPISRPNLTFSTLTVSNMSPEDSSIYLCSVATGTGRETQYFGPGTRLLVL.

The CDR3 DNA follows: TGTGCCAGCAGCCGGCGGGACAGGGGGCCAGATACGCAGTATTTT. Encoded protein: CASSRRDRGPDTQYF. The gene calls are TRBV7-2 and TRBJ2-3; TRBD1 matches at 12 bases. The CDR3 has 15 amino acids. Germline trimming cut 5 bases from V and 4 bases from J; bases unmatched to any gene: 4. Germline V gene data show CDR1 as SGHTA and CDR2 as FQGNSA.

The rearrangement joins TRBV29-1 to TRBJ2-1, with TRBD1 matching 7 bases. Germline loops: CDR1 SQVTM, CDR2 ANQGSEA. This CDR3 spans 12 amino acids. V lost 7 bases to trimming and J lost 6 bases; unmatched junction nucleotides: 6. This CDR3 reads CSGNRGTNEQFF. CDR3 nucleotide sequence: TGCAGCGGAAACAGGGGAACCAATGAGCAGTTCTTC.

This chain joins TRBV5-1 and TRBJ2-7; D remains unclear. The CDR3 is 12 residues long. Trimming removed 3 bases from V and 5 bases from J, with 9 bases in between. The germline gives CDR1 SGHRS, CDR2 YFSETQ. CDR3 residues: CASSSSEDEQYF. CDR3 nucleotides: TGCGCCAGCAGCTCTTCCGAGGACGAGCAGTACTTC.

This chain connects TRBV2 to TRBJ2-5, with TRBD2 matching 10 bases. Germline lookup yields CDR1 SNHLY and CDR2 FYNNEI. The CDR3 has 15 amino acids. V gave up 11 bases and J gave up 2 bases; unmatched junction bases: 11. This chain's CDR3 is CAAVRASGGQETQYF. CDR3 bases: TGTGCCGCGGTGAGGGCTAGCGGGGGACAAGAGACCCAGTACTTC.

V usage is TRBV7-3 and J usage is TRBJ2-6; 10 bases agree with TRBD2. Germline CDR1 and CDR2: SGHTA and FQGTGA. Trimming cost V 2 bases and J 3 bases; bases outside gene matches: 7. The CDR3 consists of 18 residues. The CDR3 sequence is CASSLQPLAGVGANVLTF. In DNA form, the CDR3 reads TGTGCCAGCAGCTTACAACCGCTAGCGGGGGTTGGGGCCAACGTCCTGACTTTC.

The rearrangement joins TRBV5-6 to TRBJ1-1; no reliable D call. Germline V lookup: CDR1 SGHDT, CDR2 YYEEEE. The CDR3 has 15 residues. V lost 4 bases, J lost 6 bases, and 19 bases lay in between. CDR3 sequence reads: CASSPLSGSGAEAFF. As DNA, the CDR3 is TGTGCCAGCAGCCCCCTCTCGGGGAGTGGAGCTGAAGCTTTCTTT.

The gene calls are TRBV7-2 and TRBJ2-5; D gene uncertain. CDR1 and CDR2 (germline): SGHTA, FQGNSA. CDR3 length: 17 residues. V was pared by 3 bases and J by 4 bases, with 21 bases between. In nucleotides, the CDR3 is TGTGCCAGCAGCTTGGGCCGCGGCCGAAGGGTCGGAGAGACCCAGTACTTC. Translating it yields CASSLGRGRRVGETQYF.

This clone was picked up a small number of times. CDR3 sequence (DNA): TGTGCCAGCAGCTCGATGGGAGGCTATGGCTACACCTTC. It is translated as CASSSMGGYGYTF. The chain combines TRBV6-5 with TRBJ1-2; D gene uncertain. CDR1 is MNHEY, CDR2 SVGAGI, per germline. There are 13 residues in the CDR3. Between the trimmed V and J ends, which lost 6 bases and 4 bases, there was a span of 12 bases.

Only one count was recorded for this clone. The rearrangement links TRBV30 to TRBJ2-7, with no clear D. V was pared by 2 bases and J by 7 bases, with 15 bases between. The CDR3 is 13 residues long. CDR1 GTSNPN and CDR2 SVGIG come from the germline V gene (reference sequence). The CDR3 region is CAWSSSSVGEQYF. The CDR3 DNA reads TGTGCCTGGAGTTCGTCATCAGTGGGAGAGCAGTACTTC.